The next 18 T cell receptor beta chains were all read from a single sample in a study of T cell changes during pregnancy in multiple sclerosis. TCRdb's table, derived via immunoSEQ multiplex PCR, lists solely in-frame clones and lacks some. The sample holds about 36,000 clones, approximately 90% seen once. Specimen: CD4+ T cells from peripheral blood mononuclear cells, collected in the first trimester of pregnancy. These receptors were collected from a female donor with multiple sclerosis, enrolled in a pregnancy study.

J is TRBJ1-2 and V is TRBV19; D gene unclear. Germline-derived CDR1 and CDR2 are LNHDA and SQIVND (reference sequence). There are 15 residues in the CDR3. V was shortened by 5 bases and J by 8 bases, with 21 bases between the two germline ends. CDR3 protein: CASSATAGPLGGYTF. Here the CDR3 DNA reads TGTGCCAGTAGTGCTACCGCAGGTCCCCTGGGCGGCTACACCTTC.

V usage is TRBV18 and J usage is TRBJ2-1; D call uncertain. The CDR3 sequence is 13 residues long. V was pared by 6 bases and J by 5 bases, with 11 bases between. The germline V gene encodes CDR1 KGHSH and CDR2 LQKENI. The CDR3 nucleotides read TGTGCCAGCTCGCCGAGCCGGGACAATGAGCAGTTCTTC. It is translated as CASSPSRDNEQFF.

The rearrangement links TRBV28 to TRBJ1-5; no clear D. The V gene lost 6 bases and the J gene lost 7 bases, with 19 bases spanning the gap. The germline V gene encodes CDR1 MDHEN and CDR2 SYDVKM. The CDR3 spans 15 residues. This chain's CDR3 is CASSRTGRPHQPQHF. The CDR3 bases are TGTGCCAGCAGCAGAACTGGGAGGCCTCACCAGCCCCAGCATTTT.

The chain has TRBV4-2 and TRBJ2-7, with 11 nucleotides matching TRBD1. With 6 bases clipped from V and 3 bases from J, the junction kept 10 bases outside the gene matches. Germline V gene lookup returns CDR1 LGHNA and CDR2 YNFKEQ. The CDR3 runs to 16 residues. CDR3 in DNA: TGTGCCAGCAGTCACACACAAGGGACAGGGGGCTACGAGCAGTACTTC. This sequence encodes CASSHTQGTGGYEQYF.

V and J are TRBV9 and TRBJ1-1; 7 bases are a match to TRBD1. CDR3 length: 17 residues. In germline, CDR1 is SGDLS, CDR2 YYNGEE. V trimming: 4 bases; J trimming: 1 base; junction bases outside the gene matches: 13. CDR3 nucleotides: TGTGCCAGCAGCTCAGGAGGGGGCCCGAAACGGAACACTGAAGCTTTCTTT. Translated: CASSSGGGPKRNTEAFF.

This chain links TRBV2 with TRBJ2-3; TRBD1 matches 11 bases. The CDR3 loop spans 17 amino acids. J was trimmed by 1 base and V by 2 bases; bases with no gene match: 5. Per germline, CDR1 SNHLY and CDR2 FYNNEI. Written as DNA, the CDR3 is TGTGCCAGCAGTGAATCAGGGACAGGGGGGGGCACAGATACGCAGTATTTT. This codes for CASSESGTGGGTDTQYF.

This clone is judged medium-sized (0.01 to 0.1%). The chain employs TRBV4-2 and TRBJ2-7; 11 positions match TRBD1. Germline V CDR1 and CDR2: LGHNA, YNFKEQ. V dropped 0 bases and J dropped 0; count of bases not matched to a gene: 4. CDR3 length: 17 amino acids. The CDR3 nucleotides are TGTGCCAGCAGCCAAGATGTGGGGACAGGGGGCTCCTACGAGCAGTACTTC. Translated: CASSQDVGTGGSYEQYF.

This chain uses TRBV10-3 with TRBJ2-5, with TRBD1 as a possible D gene (6 bases). The CDR3 runs to 13 residues. Deletions cut 4 bases from V and 5 bases from J, with 11 bases between. The V gene's germline CDR1 is ENHRY and CDR2 SYGVKD. The DNA for the CDR3 is TGTGCCATCAGTGTTAGTAGGGGGGAGACCCAGTACTTC. It translates to CAISVSRGETQYF.

The chain is built from TRBV19 and TRBJ2-7, with D perhaps matching TRBD1 (6 bases). With 6 bases removed from V and 3 bases from J, the gap between germline ends came to 15 bases. CDR1 LNHDA and CDR2 SQIVND come from the germline V gene (reference sequence). The CDR3 runs 14 residues. As DNA, the CDR3 is TGTGCCAGTAGCCGAGGTCGGACAGTCTACGAGCAGTACTTC. This sequence encodes CASSRGRTVYEQYF.

This clone was detected once. This rearrangement joins TRBV6-1 to TRBJ1-1; no firm D call. With 6 bases removed from V and 1 base from J, the gap between germline ends came to 6 bases. This CDR3 has 12 amino acids. Germline V CDR1 and CDR2: MNHNS, SASEGT. In DNA form, the CDR3 reads TGTGCCAGCAGCCGGGAGAACACTGAAGCTTTCTTT. Translation gives CASSRENTEAFF.

This clone turned up a few times. The rearrangement uses TRBV5-4 and TRBJ1-2; no clear D. This CDR3 is built from 13 residues. CDR1 is SGHNT and CDR2 is YYREEE in the germline V gene (reference sequence). The ends were cut back, 4 bases at V and 7 bases at J, with 14 bases in the middle. The chain's CDR3 is CASSRLEAIGYTF. The CDR3 coding sequence is TGTGCCAGCAGCCGGTTGGAGGCCATTGGCTACACCTTC.

J is TRBJ2-3 and V is TRBV6-1, with TRBD1 matching over 8 bases. Germline V gene sequence: CDR1 MNHNS, CDR2 SASEGT. V dropped 3 bases and J dropped 2; count of bases not matched to a gene: 10. The CDR3 length is 17 residues. The CDR3 DNA follows: TGTGCCAGCAGTGACATTCTTCGACAGGGGTTCACAGATACGCAGTATTTT. Its protein is CASSDILRQGFTDTQYF.

The genes are TRBV27 and TRBJ1-3; a possible D gene is TRBD1 (5 bases). Germline V lookup: CDR1 MNHEY, CDR2 SMNVEV (reference sequence). The CDR3 is 16 residues long. Trimming stripped 5 bases from V and 0 bases from J, with 14 bases between. The chain's CDR3 is CASSPRQPRSGNTIYF. In nucleotides, the CDR3 is TGTGCCAGCAGTCCACGACAGCCCCGCTCTGGAAACACCATATATTTT.

The J gene is TRBJ1-1, the V gene TRBV27; D gene unclear. CDR3 length: 14 amino acids. Per the germline V gene, CDR1 is MNHEY and CDR2 is SMNVEV (reference sequence). V was cut by 7 bases and J by 1 base, with 13 bases left in between. The CDR3 reads CASTQVVENTEAFF. DNA of the CDR3: TGTGCCAGCACTCAGGTTGTAGAGAACACTGAAGCTTTCTTT.

The chain combines TRBV6-1 with TRBJ1-2, with 7 bases aligning to TRBD1. The V and J ends lost 0 bases and 6 bases, in that order; junction bases with no gene match: 4. The length of the CDR3 is 14 residues. The germline V gene has CDR1 MNHNS and CDR2 SASEGT. CDR3 amino acids: CASSEAVRGDGYTF. DNA for the CDR3: TGTGCCAGCAGTGAAGCAGTCAGGGGGGATGGCTACACCTTC.

V usage is TRBV30 and J usage is TRBJ1-3, with D tentatively TRBD1 (6 bases). The CDR3 loop spans 16 amino acids. CDR1 and CDR2 from the germline V gene are GTSNPN and SVGIG (reference sequence). Trimming took off 2 bases at V and 2 bases at J, with 16 bases between the two ends. Written as DNA, the CDR3 is TGTGCCTGGAGTCCCGGGGAGGGGGGTACTGGAAACACCATATATTTT. This sequence encodes CAWSPGEGGTGNTIYF.

This clone was detected a few times. The CDR3, as DNA: TGTGCCAGCAGCTTAGACCCCTGGAGCTATGGCTACACCTTC. Translating gives CASSLDPWSYGYTF. The V call is TRBV7-2, the J call TRBJ1-2; no clear D. Germline CDR1 and CDR2: SGHTA and FQGNSA. The length of the CDR3 is 14 residues. Trimming took off 1 base at V and 4 bases at J, with 10 bases between the two ends.

This clone was recorded only once. The rearrangement uses TRBV7-3 and TRBJ2-1; 8 bases align to TRBD2. Germline V gene data show CDR1 as SGHTA and CDR2 as FQGTGA. The CDR3 consists of 17 residues. V lost 5 bases, J lost 11 bases, and 20 bases stayed unmatched. The CDR3 coding sequence is TGTGCCAGCAGCCACAGAGGGCCCGGGCTAGCGGGTCCCCAGCAGTTCTTC. Translation gives CASSHRGPGLAGPQQFF.